This TCR beta chain was found in a study of human CD4 T cells and Enterobacteriaceae. This CDR3 has 15 residues. Per germline, CDR1 SGHAT and CDR2 FQNNGV. V gave up 2 bases and J gave up 4 bases, with 14 bases separating them. This clone was seen more than once but under ten times. Sequencing used immunoSEQ multiplex PCR; TCRdb keeps in-frame clones, though not all of them. The sample contains about 26,000 clones, about 82% of which appear only once. All CD4+ cells other than CD45RA+CCR7+CD95- naive cells were sorted as memory, over 95% pure. The clonotype was recovered from a human donor in good health. This sequence joins TRBV11-2 and TRBJ2-5; TRBD2 is a possible D gene (6 bases). The sequenced sample consisted of memory CD4+ T cells from blood. CDR3: CASSLSTGAGETQYF. The DNA for the CDR3 is TGTGCCAGCAGCTTATCCACGGGAGCGGGAGAGACCCAGTACTTC.